Shown below are 14 T cell receptor beta chains from a single sample sequenced in a study of CD8+CD57+ T cells in acquired aplastic anemia. CDR3 and TCR beta VDJ profiling relied on genomic DNA as the template. A single record per CDR3 protein comes from TCRdb applying MiXCR to the reads. This sample has over 150,000 distinct CDR3 sequences, with roughly 48% found just once. The patients chosen for sequencing had shown expansion of CD8+CD57+ cells (detected by flow cytometry). Sample: sorted CD4+, CD8+, or CD8+CD57+ T cells (not recorded which) from PBMCs. These receptors originate from a human donor with aplastic anemia.

This clonotype was seen many times. This chain links TRBV12-5 with TRBJ1-1; possibly TRBD1 for D (5 bases). Germline V gene sequence: CDR1 LGHNT, CDR2 FRNRAP. V lost 3 bases and J lost 6, with 14 bases in between. The CDR3 loop spans 14 amino acids. The CDR3 DNA sequence: TGTGCTAGTGGTTTTTCAGGGTCCTCGGCTGAAGCTTTCTTT. Protein: CASGFSGSSAEAFF.

This clonotype was found many times. The V and J genes are TRBV6-1 and TRBJ1-4; tentatively, D is TRBD1 (5 bases). The V and J ends lost 3 bases and 11 bases respectively, with 13 bases between them. The CDR3 covers 13 residues. Germline V gives CDR1 MNHNS, CDR2 SASEGT. CDR3 region: CASSEWDPGKLFF. The CDR3 bases are TGTGCCAGCAGTGAGTGGGACCCCGGGAAACTGTTTTTT.

Details on this clonotype: Being one base from a much bigger clone, this may be a read error. The rearrangement links TRBV7-2 to TRBJ2-4; D remains unclear. The germline V gene has CDR1 SGHTA and CDR2 FQGNSA. This CDR3 comprises 13 residues. V was trimmed by 5 bases and J by 12 bases, leaving 17 bases between them. The DNA of the CDR3 is TGTGCCAGCAGCCCAAAGGGTGACCCAGCTCAGTACTTC. This translates into CASSPKGDPAQYF.

This clonotype was observed many times. The chain joins TRBV7-7 to TRBJ2-5, with 7 bases aligning to TRBD1. The CDR3 length is 17 residues. CDR1 is SSHAT, CDR2 FNYEAQ, per germline (reference sequence). With 5 bases clipped from V and 1 base from J, the junction kept 13 bases outside the gene matches. CDR3 region: CASSRDPGTAFQETQYF. The CDR3 region has the DNA TGTGCCAGCAGCCGCGACCCCGGGACAGCATTCCAAGAGACCCAGTACTTC.

This clonotype was recorded many times. The chain links TRBV20-1 to TRBJ2-7; tentatively, D is TRBD1 or TRBD2 (6 bases each). Germline V lookup: CDR1 DFQATT, CDR2 SNEGSKA (reference sequence). The V and J ends lost 7 bases and 7 bases respectively, with 20 bases between them. This CDR3 has 13 residues. CDR3 protein: CSDRGAGVSEQYF. The CDR3 bases are TGCAGTGATAGGGGGGCTGGGGTGAGTGAGCAGTACTTC.

This clonotype has a count of ten or more. The genes are TRBV19 and TRBJ1-1; D call uncertain. The germline V and J ends were trimmed by 7 bases and 3 bases, with 15 bases remaining between them. Per the germline V gene, CDR1 is LNHDA and CDR2 is SQIVND (reference sequence). The CDR3 loop spans 14 amino acids. In DNA form, the CDR3 reads TGTGCCAGTACCGTCAGTGCCGCCGACACTGAAGCTTTCTTT. Encoded protein: CASTVSAADTEAFF.

This clonotype showed up many times. The CDR3 sequence: CASSQLGGDGYTF. The CDR3 nucleotides read TGTGCCAGCAGCCAACTGGGAGGAGATGGCTACACCTTC. The chain links TRBV3-1 to TRBJ1-2; D not resolved. V was cut by 2 bases and J by 6 bases, with 10 bases left in between. CDR1 and CDR2 (germline): LGHDT, YNNKEL (reference sequence). The CDR3 loop spans 13 amino acids. The full variable domain, with the rest looked up from reference TRBV3-1 and TRBJ1-2, is DTAVSQTPKYLVTQMGNDKSIKCEQNLGHDTMYWYKQDSKKFLKIMFSYNNKELIINETVPNRFSPKSPDKAHLNLHINSLELGDSAVYFCASSQLGGDGYTFGSGTRLTVV.

This clonotype was recorded many times. This chain joins TRBV10-3 and TRBJ2-3, with TRBD2 matching over 14 bases. CDR3 size: 16 residues. Looked up from germline, CDR1 is ENHRY and CDR2 is SYGVKD. Trimming cost V 10 bases and J 4 bases; bases outside gene matches: 10. CDR3 coding DNA: TGTGCCACCTCTCGGGGGACTAGCGGGAGATCAGATACGCAGTATTTT. Translation: CATSRGTSGRSDTQYF.

The V and J genes are TRBV20-1 and TRBJ1-2; D might be TRBD1 (6 bases). This CDR3 has 13 amino acids. V lost 5 bases and J lost 3, with 13 bases in between. Looked up from germline, CDR1 is DFQATT and CDR2 is SNEGSKA (reference sequence). The CDR3 here is CSAGSGVDYGYTF. DNA for the CDR3: TGCAGTGCTGGATCAGGGGTAGACTATGGCTACACCTTC.

In this sample, this clonotype turned up many times. The chain employs TRBV11-2 and TRBJ2-1; TRBD2 agrees at 7 bases. Germline CDR1 reads SGHAT; CDR2 reads FQNNGV. With V trimmed by 5 bases and J by 0 bases, 10 bases remained unmatched. The CDR3 sequence is 17 residues long. The CDR3 here is CASSPNEAGSSYNEQFF. DNA for the CDR3: TGTGCCAGCAGCCCCAATGAAGCGGGAAGCTCCTACAATGAGCAGTTCTTC.

The rearrangement joins TRBV24-1 to TRBJ1-2; D unresolved. V shed 3 bases and J shed 3 bases, with 4 bases lying between them. CDR3 length equals 12 residues. Looked up from germline, CDR1 is KGHDR and CDR2 is SFDVKD. The CDR3 coding sequence is TGTGCCACCAGTGATCTCTACTATGGCTACACCTTC. Protein product: CATSDLYYGYTF.

This clonotype was picked up many times. V is TRBV7-6 and J is TRBJ2-2, with D possibly being TRBD1 (5 bases). Trimming stripped 6 bases from V and 0 bases from J, with 8 bases between. There are 14 residues in the CDR3. Germline-derived CDR1 and CDR2 are SGHVS and FNYEAQ. The CDR3 region has the DNA TGTGCCAGCAGTCGACAGCCGAACACCGGGGAGCTGTTTTTT. Protein sequence: CASSRQPNTGELFF. Looking up the rest from reference TRBV7-6 and TRBJ2-2 gives the full variable domain: GAGVSQSPRYKVTKRGQDVALRCDPISGHVSLYWYRQALGQGPEFLTYFNYEAQQDKSGLPNDRFSAERPEGSISTLTIQRTEQRDSAMYRCASSRQPNTGELFFGEGSRLTVL.

The chain employs TRBV10-1 and TRBJ2-5, with 7 positions matching TRBD2. J lost 5 bases, V lost 7 bases, and 7 bases had no gene match. This CDR3 region has 13 residues. The germline gives CDR1 WNHNN, CDR2 SYGVQD (reference sequence). The chain's CDR3 is CASTTRGGETQYF. DNA of the CDR3: TGCGCCAGCACTACGCGGGGAGGGGAGACCCAGTACTTC.

This clonotype was found many times. The chain couples TRBV12-3 or TRBV12-4 to TRBJ2-2, with TRBD2 matching 9 bases. CDR3 length: 18 amino acids. V lost 2 bases, J lost 0 bases, and 7 bases stayed unmatched. The CDR3 here is CASSLQAGLATNTGELFF. Here the CDR3 DNA reads TGTGCCAGCAGTTTACAGGCGGGACTAGCAACGAACACCGGGGAGCTGTTTTTT.